This TCR beta chain was sequenced for a study of early T cells in non-severe SARS-CoV-2 infection. V was clipped by 3 bases and J by 4 bases; unmatched bases: 8. CDR1 and CDR2 from the germline V gene are SEHNR and FQNEAQ (reference sequence). The CDR3 is made up of 16 amino acids. TCRdb called the 5' RACE reads again in MiXCR, with one record for every CDR3 protein. Altogether 70,000 to 85,000 distinct CDR3 sequences are present, around 10% being singletons, with the ten largest covering less than 3%. This clonotype was observed many times. The TCR sequence derives from an adult who was a healthcare worker with PCR-confirmed SARS-CoV-2 infection or an uninfected control (not recorded which). V usage is TRBV7-9 and J usage is TRBJ2-7, with 11 nucleotides matching TRBD2. Sequencing was performed on whole blood. As DNA, the CDR3 is TGTGCCAGCAGCTTGCCAACTAGCGGGAGCCCTTACGAGCAGTACTTC. It specifies CASSLPTSGSPYEQYF.